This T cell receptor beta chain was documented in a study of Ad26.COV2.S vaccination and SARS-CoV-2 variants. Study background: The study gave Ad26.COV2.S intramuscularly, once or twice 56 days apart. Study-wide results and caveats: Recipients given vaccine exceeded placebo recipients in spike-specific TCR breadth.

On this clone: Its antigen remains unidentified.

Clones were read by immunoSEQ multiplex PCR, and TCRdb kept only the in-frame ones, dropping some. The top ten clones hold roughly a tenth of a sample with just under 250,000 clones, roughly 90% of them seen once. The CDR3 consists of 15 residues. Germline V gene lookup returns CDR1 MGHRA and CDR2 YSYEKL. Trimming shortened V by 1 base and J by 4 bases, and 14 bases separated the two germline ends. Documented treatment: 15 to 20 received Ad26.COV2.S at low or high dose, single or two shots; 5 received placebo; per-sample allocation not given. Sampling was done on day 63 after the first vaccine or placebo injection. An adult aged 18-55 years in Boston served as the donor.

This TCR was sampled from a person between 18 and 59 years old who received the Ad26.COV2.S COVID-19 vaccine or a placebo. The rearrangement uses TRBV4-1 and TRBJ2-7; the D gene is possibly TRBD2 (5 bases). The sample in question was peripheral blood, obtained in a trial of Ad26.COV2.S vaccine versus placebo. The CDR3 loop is CASSQGGDLTYEQYF. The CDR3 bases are TGCGCCAGCAGCCAAGGGGGAGACCTTACTTACGAGCAGTACTTC.